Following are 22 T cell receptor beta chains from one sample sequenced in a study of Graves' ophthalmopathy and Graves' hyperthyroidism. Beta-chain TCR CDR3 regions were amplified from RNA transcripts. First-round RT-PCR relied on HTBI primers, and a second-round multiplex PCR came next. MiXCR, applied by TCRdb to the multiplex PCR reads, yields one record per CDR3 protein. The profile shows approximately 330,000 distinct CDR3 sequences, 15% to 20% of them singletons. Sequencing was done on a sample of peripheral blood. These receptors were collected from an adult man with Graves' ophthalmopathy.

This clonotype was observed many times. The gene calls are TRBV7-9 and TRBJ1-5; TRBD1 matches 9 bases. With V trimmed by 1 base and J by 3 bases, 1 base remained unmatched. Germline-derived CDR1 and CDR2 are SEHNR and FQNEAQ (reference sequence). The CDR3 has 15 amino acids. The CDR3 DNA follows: TGTGCCAGCAGCTTAGACAGGGGGCCCAATCAGCCCCAGCATTTT. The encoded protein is CASSLDRGPNQPQHF.

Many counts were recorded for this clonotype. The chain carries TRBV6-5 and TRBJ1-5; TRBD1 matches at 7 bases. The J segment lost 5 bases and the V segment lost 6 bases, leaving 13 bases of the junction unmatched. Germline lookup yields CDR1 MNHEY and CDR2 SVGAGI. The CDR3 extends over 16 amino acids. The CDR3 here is CASRYTGARRYQPQHF. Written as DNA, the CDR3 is TGTGCCAGCAGGTATACAGGGGCCCGAAGGTATCAGCCCCAGCATTTT.

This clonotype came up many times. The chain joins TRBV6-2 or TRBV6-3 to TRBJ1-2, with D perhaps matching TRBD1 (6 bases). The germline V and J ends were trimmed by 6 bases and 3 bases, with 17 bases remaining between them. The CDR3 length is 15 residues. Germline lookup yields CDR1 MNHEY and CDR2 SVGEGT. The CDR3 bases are TGTGCCAGCAGCCTTTTCGCTTCAGGGGACTATGGCTACACCTTC. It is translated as CASSLFASGDYGYTF.

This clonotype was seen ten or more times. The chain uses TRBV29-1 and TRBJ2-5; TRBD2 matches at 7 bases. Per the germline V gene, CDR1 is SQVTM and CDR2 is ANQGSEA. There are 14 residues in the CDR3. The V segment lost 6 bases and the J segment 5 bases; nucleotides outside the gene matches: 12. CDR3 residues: CSVGTGGGHETQYF. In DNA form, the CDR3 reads TGCAGCGTGGGGACGGGAGGAGGTCACGAGACCCAGTACTTC.

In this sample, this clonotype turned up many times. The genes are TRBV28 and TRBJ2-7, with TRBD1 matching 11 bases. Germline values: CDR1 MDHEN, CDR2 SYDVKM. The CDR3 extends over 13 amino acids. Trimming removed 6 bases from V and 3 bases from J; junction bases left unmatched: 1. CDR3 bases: TGTGCCAGCAGAGGGACAGGGGGCTACGAGCAGTACTTC. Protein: CASRGTGGYEQYF.

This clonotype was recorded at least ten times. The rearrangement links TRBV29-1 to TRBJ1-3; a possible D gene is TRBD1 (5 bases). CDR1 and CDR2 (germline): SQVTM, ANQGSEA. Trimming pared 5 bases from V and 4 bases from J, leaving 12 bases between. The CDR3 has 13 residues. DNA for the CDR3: TGCAGCGTTAAATGGGACTCGGGAAACACCATATATTTT. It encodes CSVKWDSGNTIYF. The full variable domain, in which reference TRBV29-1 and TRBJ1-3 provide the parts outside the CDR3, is SAVISQKPSRDICQRGTSLTIQCQVDSQVTMMFWYRQQPGQSLTLIATANQGSEATYESGFVIDKFPISRPNLTFSTLTVSNMSPEDSSIYLCSVKWDSGNTIYFGEGSWLTVV.

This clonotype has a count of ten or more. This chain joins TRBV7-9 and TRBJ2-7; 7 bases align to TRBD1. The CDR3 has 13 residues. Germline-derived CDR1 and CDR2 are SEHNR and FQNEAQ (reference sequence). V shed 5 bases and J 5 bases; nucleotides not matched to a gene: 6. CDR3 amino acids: CASSRSTGNEQYF. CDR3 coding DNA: TGTGCCAGCAGCCGCTCGACAGGGAACGAGCAGTACTTC.

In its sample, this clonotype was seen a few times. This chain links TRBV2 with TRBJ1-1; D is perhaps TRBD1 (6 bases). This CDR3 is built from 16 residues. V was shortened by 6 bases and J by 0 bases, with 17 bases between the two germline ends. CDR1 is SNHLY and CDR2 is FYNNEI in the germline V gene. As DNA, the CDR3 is TGTGCCAGCAGGGGGGGGGGCAGTAACATGAACACTGAAGCTTTCTTT. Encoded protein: CASRGGGSNMNTEAFF.

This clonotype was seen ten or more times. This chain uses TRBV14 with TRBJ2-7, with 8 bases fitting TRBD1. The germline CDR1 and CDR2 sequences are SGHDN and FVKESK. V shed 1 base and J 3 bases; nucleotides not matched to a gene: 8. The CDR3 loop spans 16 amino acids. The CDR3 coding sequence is TGTGCCAGCAGCCAAGTTCGCGGACAGGGCTTCTACGAGCAGTACTTC. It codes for CASSQVRGQGFYEQYF. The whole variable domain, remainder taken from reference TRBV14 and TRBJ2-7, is EAGVTQFPSHSVIEKGQTVTLRCDPISGHDNLYWYRRVMGKEIKFLLHFVKESKQDESGMPNNRFLAERTGGTYSTLKVQPAELEDSGVYFCASSQVRGQGFYEQYFGPGTRLTVT.

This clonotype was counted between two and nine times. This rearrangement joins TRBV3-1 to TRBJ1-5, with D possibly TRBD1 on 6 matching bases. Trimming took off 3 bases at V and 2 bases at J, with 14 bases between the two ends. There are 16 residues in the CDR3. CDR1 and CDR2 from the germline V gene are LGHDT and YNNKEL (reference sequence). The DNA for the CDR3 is TGTGCCAGCAGCCAGGACAGCTCTGGGGGCAATCAGCCCCAGCATTTT. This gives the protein CASSQDSSGGNQPQHF. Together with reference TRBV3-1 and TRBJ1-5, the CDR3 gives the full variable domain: DTAVSQTPKYLVTQMGNDKSIKCEQNLGHDTMYWYKQDSKKFLKIMFSYNNKELIINETVPNRFSPKSPDKAHLNLHINSLELGDSAVYFCASSQDSSGGNQPQHFGDGTRLSIL.

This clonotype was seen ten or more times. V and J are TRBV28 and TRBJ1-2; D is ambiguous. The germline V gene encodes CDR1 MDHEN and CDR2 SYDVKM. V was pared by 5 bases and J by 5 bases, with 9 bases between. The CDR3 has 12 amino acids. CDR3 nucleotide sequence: TGTGCCAGCAGTCCAAGAAAGTATGGCTACACCTTC. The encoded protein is CASSPRKYGYTF.

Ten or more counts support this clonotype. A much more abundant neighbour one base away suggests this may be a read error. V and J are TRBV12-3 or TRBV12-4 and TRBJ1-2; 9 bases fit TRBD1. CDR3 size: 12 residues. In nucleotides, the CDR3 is TGTGCCAGCAGCACAGGGGGCGATGGCAACACCTTC. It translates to CASSTGGDGNTF.

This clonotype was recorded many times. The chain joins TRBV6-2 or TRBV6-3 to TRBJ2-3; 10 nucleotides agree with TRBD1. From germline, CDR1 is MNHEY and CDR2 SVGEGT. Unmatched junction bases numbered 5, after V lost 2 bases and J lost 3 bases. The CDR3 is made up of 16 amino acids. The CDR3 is CASSYPGQGDTDTQYF. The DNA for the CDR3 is TGTGCCAGCAGTTACCCCGGACAGGGGGATACAGATACGCAGTATTTT.

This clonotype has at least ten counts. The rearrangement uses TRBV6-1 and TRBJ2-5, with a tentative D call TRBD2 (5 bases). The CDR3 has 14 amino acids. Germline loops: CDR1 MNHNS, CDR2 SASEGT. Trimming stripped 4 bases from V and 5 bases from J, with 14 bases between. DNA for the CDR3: TGTGCCAGCAGTGGAGATTCGAGGGTTGAGACCCAGTACTTC. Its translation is CASSGDSRVETQYF.

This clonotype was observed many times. The CDR3 nucleotides read TGTGCCAGTAGTTCGGACAGGGTAGATCATGGCTACACCTTC. This translates into CASSSDRVDHGYTF. V is TRBV19 and J is TRBJ1-2; 8 bases agree with TRBD1. With 5 bases clipped from V and 6 bases from J, the junction kept 8 bases outside the gene matches. The CDR3 covers 14 residues. The V gene's germline CDR1 is LNHDA and CDR2 SQIVND (reference sequence).

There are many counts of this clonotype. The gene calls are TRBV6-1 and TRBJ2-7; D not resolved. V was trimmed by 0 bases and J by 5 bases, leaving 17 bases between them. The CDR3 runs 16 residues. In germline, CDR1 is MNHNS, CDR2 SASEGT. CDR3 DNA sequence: TGTGCCAGCAGTGAAGCGCGACGGTCGCCGCCTAACGAGCAGTACTTC. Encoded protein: CASSEARRSPPNEQYF.

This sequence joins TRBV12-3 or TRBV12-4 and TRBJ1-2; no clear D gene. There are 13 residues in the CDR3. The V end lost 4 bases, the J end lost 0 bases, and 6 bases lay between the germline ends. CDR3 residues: CASSSAANYGYTF. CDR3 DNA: TGTGCCAGCAGTTCGGCAGCTAACTATGGCTACACCTTC.

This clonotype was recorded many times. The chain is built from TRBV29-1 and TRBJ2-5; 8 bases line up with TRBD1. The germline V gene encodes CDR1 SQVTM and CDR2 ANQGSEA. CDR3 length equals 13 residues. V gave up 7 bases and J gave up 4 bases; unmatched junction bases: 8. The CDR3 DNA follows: TGCAGCGCAAGGACAGGGCTAAGAGAGACCCAGTACTTC. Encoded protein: CSARTGLRETQYF.

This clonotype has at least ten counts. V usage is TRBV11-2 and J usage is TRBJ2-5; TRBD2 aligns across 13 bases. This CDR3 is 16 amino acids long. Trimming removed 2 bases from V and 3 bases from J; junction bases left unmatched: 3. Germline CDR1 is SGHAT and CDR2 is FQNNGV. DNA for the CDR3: TGTGCCAGCAGCTTATCTGGGACTAGCGGGAAAGAGACCCAGTACTTC. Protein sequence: CASSLSGTSGKETQYF. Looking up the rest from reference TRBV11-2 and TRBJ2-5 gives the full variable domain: EAGVAQSPRYKIIEKRQSVAFWCNPISGHATLYWYQQILGQGPKLLIQFQNNGVVDDSQLPKDRFSAERLKGVDSTLKIQPAKLEDSAVYLCASSLSGTSGKETQYFGPGTRLLVL.

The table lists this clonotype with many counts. This chain's CDR3 is CSVSEQGLGRFEQYF. The CDR3 region has the DNA TGCAGTGTATCCGAACAGGGGCTCGGTAGGTTCGAGCAGTACTTC. The V and J genes are TRBV20-1 and TRBJ2-7; 7 positions agree with TRBD1. In germline, CDR1 is DFQATT, CDR2 SNEGSKA (reference sequence). With 7 bases clipped from V and 6 bases from J, the junction kept 18 bases outside the gene matches. The CDR3 extends over 15 amino acids.

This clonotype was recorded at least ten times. The CDR3 protein is CASSYSLGTTYGYTF. The DNA of the CDR3 is TGTGCCAGCAGTTACTCGCTCGGGACAACGTATGGCTACACCTTC. The chain combines TRBV6-5 with TRBJ1-2; maybe TRBD1 (6 bases). V was clipped by 0 bases and J by 5 bases, with 13 bases between them. The CDR3 sequence is 15 residues long. CDR1 MNHEY and CDR2 SVGAGI come from the germline V gene.

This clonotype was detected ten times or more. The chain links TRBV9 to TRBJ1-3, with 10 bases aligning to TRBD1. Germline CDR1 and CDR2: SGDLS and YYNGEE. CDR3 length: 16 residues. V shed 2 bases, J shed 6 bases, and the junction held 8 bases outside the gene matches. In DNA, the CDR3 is TGTGCCAGCAGCGTCACCGGGACAGGGGATGAAAACACCATATATTTT. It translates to CASSVTGTGDENTIYF.